This paragraph reports one TCR beta chain. The data derive from a study of blood T cell repertoires in COVID-19. V lost 1 base to trimming and J lost 5 bases, with 15 bases between them. The CDR3 runs 15 residues. Germline loops: CDR1 MNHNS, CDR2 SASEGT. Source study methods: Quantification of nucleated cells was approximated via reference gene primer amplification. The table came from immunoSEQ multiplex PCR; TCRdb's copy has only in-frame clones and leaves some out. The D gene and trimming were derived from the DNA, and the V and J assignments and clone size from that table. The table has around 68,000 clones, roughly 91% seen once.

This TCR was sampled from a human donor in a cohort sampled during active COVID-19. The chain joins TRBV6-1 to TRBJ2-7; D might be TRBD1 (5 bases). Sequences were obtained from peripheral blood. The CDR3 reads CASSEGRRVTHEQYF. The CDR3 DNA reads TGTGCCAGCAGTGAAGGTCGCAGGGTTACCCACGAGCAGTACTTC.